This TCR beta chain stems from a study of blood T cell repertoires in COVID-19 (TCRdb year 2020). A note on the overall study: The collaborator samples originated in the United States, Italy and Spain and spanned the acute and convalescent phases of COVID-19. The material from the prospective study consisted of cDNA or gDNA derived from T cells, B-cell-depleted T cells, or PBMCs. Subjects who had been exposed to COVID-19, were actively infected with it, or had recovered from it provided the deeply sampled blood TCRbeta repertoires that made up the dataset. The repertoires were released in a freely available public database intended as a resource for research on the immune response to SARS-CoV-2. The samples were drawn from two sources: the first 160 participants of the ongoing ImmuneRACE study, and 1,000 to 1,500 subjects contributed by 6 global collaborators. Nearly every sample came with metadata listing a de-identified subject ID, COVID-19 status, age in years and sex. HLA class I and class II types, where available, came from metadata supplied by the sample provider rather than from assay-based typing. Beyond this particular receptor, the publication reports: The amount of clinical and demographic metadata varied by source and participant and was provided uncurated.

TCRbeta CDR3 regions were amplified from genomic DNA using the immunoSEQ Assay, a bias-controlled multiplex PCR. The paper's processing steps were these. Nucleated cell counts per sample were estimated from amplification of reference gene primers within the assay. To quantify the absolute abundance of each unique TCRbeta CDR3 rearrangement, sequence reads were collapsed and filtered. For each sample, productive Simpson clonality was calculated as the square root of Simpson's diversity index across productive rearrangements. As stored in TCRdb, this immuneACCESS dataset retains in-frame rearrangements with V and J assigned. A fraction of the clones does not appear; measured against another copy, unresolved V genes explain less than half of the discrepancy, and the remainder lacks a known reason. V, J and clone size are taken as reported in that table, and D and trimming were inferred from the DNA itself. The sample data list 150,000 to 200,000 clones, and 80% to 90% of these were observed just once. The biggest ten clones account for roughly 11% of the sample.

One collaborating source in Seattle enrolled patients while the patients were actively infected and followed the patients over time throughout the course of disease. Each collaborating institution followed its own protocols to collect whole blood in K2EDTA tubes. Collaborator samples were shipped for TCRbeta analysis as frozen whole blood, isolated PBMCs, or DNA extracted from either sample type. Via the germline V gene, CDR1 is MDHEN and CDR2 SYDVKM. Relative to germline, V is 5 bases shorter and J is 6 bases shorter, with 6 bases between their ends. From cysteine to phenylalanine, the CDR3 is 11 amino acids long. The only DNA kept is the CDR3, 33 bases in frame from the first base. Notes on this clone: The target of this receptor is not known. No qualities accompany the bases; no much larger clone lies one base away.

Sequencing used peripheral blood. The TCR comes from a woman aged 60-75 years with COVID-19, enrolled during active disease. The rearranged segments are TRBV28 and TRBJ2-3; the D gene is possibly TRBD2, with 6 bases matching. This receptor has the CDR3 CASSRGDTQYF. The sequenced DNA is TGTGCCAGCAGTCGGGGGGATACGCAGTATTTT.